The next 12 T cell receptor beta chains were all read from a single sample in a study of cytomegalovirus exposure and HLA in healthy donors. It was with 60 Vbeta and 13 Jbeta primers that the PCR ran. Here immunoSEQ multiplex PCR was the method, and the copy in TCRdb shows in-frame clones only, minus some. The sample includes 140,000 to 150,000 clones, around 9.6% of them seen just once. The sample comprised PBMCs. Source of these receptors: a male donor in good health and CMV-seronegative.

This clone was picked up a small number of times. The rearrangement joins TRBV27 to TRBJ2-2, with unresolved D. Germline-derived CDR1 and CDR2 are MNHEY and SMNVEV (reference sequence). The ends were cut back, 1 base at V and 1 base at J, with 7 bases in the middle. CDR3 size: 15 residues. The CDR3 reads CASSLLAGNTGELFF. The CDR3 nucleotides are TGTGCCAGCAGTTTATTGGCAGGGAACACCGGGGAGCTGTTTTTT.

This clone was found a few times. This chain joins TRBV7-9 and TRBJ2-5; 8 bases fit TRBD1. The DNA end is a closer match to TRBJ2-7, so the J assignment may be wrong. From germline, CDR1 is SEHNR and CDR2 FQNEAQ (reference sequence). This CDR3 spans 16 amino acids. The CDR3 here is CASSFRPDRGDYEQYF. CDR3 bases: TGTGCCAGCAGCTTCCGCCCTGACAGGGGCGACTACGAGCAGTACTTC.

The chain is built from TRBV5-1 and TRBJ1-4; D is perhaps TRBD1 (5 bases). This CDR3 is 16 amino acids long. The V end was cut by 3 bases, the J end by 2 bases, with 14 bases between. CDR1 SGHRS and CDR2 YFSETQ come from the germline V gene. The CDR3 region is CASSWRPGGTNEKLFF. The CDR3 coding sequence is TGCGCCAGCAGCTGGCGACCGGGGGGGACTAATGAAAAACTGTTTTTT.

This clone turned up a few times. The J gene is TRBJ2-3, the V gene TRBV5-1; 7 bases are shared with TRBD2. Trimming removed 0 bases from V and 5 bases from J; junction bases left unmatched: 0. The germline V gene encodes CDR1 SGHRS and CDR2 YFSETQ. The CDR3 contains 13 residues. The CDR3 spells CASSLGEGDTQYF. The CDR3 bases are TGCGCCAGCAGCTTGGGGGAGGGAGATACGCAGTATTTT.

This clone was counted between two and nine times. J is TRBJ1-2 and V is TRBV27; TRBD1 matches at 8 bases. This CDR3 is built from 13 residues. From germline, CDR1 is MNHEY and CDR2 SMNVEV (reference sequence). J was trimmed by 7 bases and V by 5 bases; bases with no gene match: 6. CDR3 sequence (DNA): TGTGCCAGCAGTCCTGGACAGGGAGGTGGCTACACCTTC. It codes for CASSPGQGGGYTF.

This clone was counted a few times. The gene calls are TRBV5-1 and TRBJ2-1; TRBD2 might be the D (6 bases). Germline-derived CDR1 and CDR2 are SGHRS and YFSETQ. CDR3 length: 15 residues. V shed 2 bases and J shed 1 base, with 10 bases lying between them. CDR3 in amino acids: CASSFELASYNEQFF. The CDR3 DNA sequence: TGCGCCAGCAGCTTCGAACTAGCTTCCTACAATGAGCAGTTCTTC.

The chain carries TRBV27 and TRBJ2-7; 8 bases line up with TRBD2. V gave up 6 bases and J gave up 0 bases; unmatched junction bases: 4. Germline-derived CDR1 and CDR2 are MNHEY and SMNVEV (reference sequence). This CDR3 comprises 14 residues. In DNA, the CDR3 is TGTGCCAGCAGATTAGCGGGGCCCTCCTACGAGCAGTACTTC. It yields the protein CASRLAGPSYEQYF.

This chain joins TRBV27 and TRBJ1-2, with a weak D call TRBD1 (5 bases). Germline V gives CDR1 MNHEY, CDR2 SMNVEV (reference sequence). V was clipped by 4 bases and J by 4 bases, with 22 bases between them. The CDR3 runs 17 residues. The CDR3 coding sequence is TGTGCCAGCAGTTCCACCTGGTTGGAGGGGAGCCTCTATGGCTACACCTTC. Amino acids: CASSSTWLEGSLYGYTF.

V and J are TRBV6-5 and TRBJ2-5; TRBD1 agrees at 10 bases. Matching the DNA end better, TRBJ2-7 makes the J call doubtful. The CDR3 is 12 amino acids. CDR1 and CDR2 from the germline V gene are MNHEY and SVGAGI. CDR3 coding DNA: TGTGCCAGCGGCCGGACAGGGGGCGAGCAGTACTTC. Amino acid sequence: CASGRTGGEQYF.

This clone was seen a handful of times. This chain links TRBV25-1 with TRBJ1-5; D gene uncertain. Trimming took off 1 base at V and 0 bases at J, with 4 bases between the two ends. This CDR3 region has 14 residues. Germline CDR1 reads MGHDK; CDR2 reads SYGVNS. The CDR3 DNA reads as TGTGCCAGCAGTGAATGGCATAGCAATCAGCCCCAGCATTTT. This sequence encodes CASSEWHSNQPQHF.

The V and J genes are TRBV28 and TRBJ2-7; no reliable D call. Trimming took off 1 base at V and 0 bases at J, with 7 bases between the two ends. The CDR3 runs 14 residues. From germline, CDR1 is MDHEN and CDR2 SYDVKM. The CDR3 coding sequence is TGTGCCAGCAGTTTATCAGGCAGCTCCTACGAGCAGTACTTC. Translated, it gives CASSLSGSSYEQYF.

The V call is TRBV4-1, the J call TRBJ2-7, with TRBD1 matching 7 bases. V gave up 3 bases and J gave up 2 bases; unmatched junction bases: 1. Germline CDR1 reads MGHRA; CDR2 reads YSYEKL. This CDR3 is built from 13 residues. CDR3 sequence: CASSHQGAYEQYF. CDR3 coding DNA: TGCGCCAGCAGCCATCAGGGGGCCTACGAGCAGTACTTC.